This T cell receptor beta chain was found in a study of shared clonotypes between healthy human individuals. The CDR3 extends over 12 amino acids. Germline V gives CDR1 ENHRY, CDR2 SYGVKD. Trimming removed 2 bases from V and 7 bases from J, with 8 bases in between. It was into CD45RA+ naive and CD45RA-negative memory subsets that the CD4+ cells were split. The study, taken as a whole, reports: In general, naive subsets displayed greater estimated richness than memory subsets did.

A note on this clone: What it binds is unknown.

Clones were read by immunoSEQ multiplex PCR, and TCRdb kept only the in-frame ones, dropping some. The table shows around 1.5 million clones, with 95% to 99% occurring only once. The clonotype originates from a man aged 25 to 40 in good health. The chain recombines TRBV10-3 with TRBJ1-2; D is ambiguous. Sequencing used naive CD4+ T cells sorted from blood. Documented subset: CD45RA+ positively selected. CDR3 nucleotide sequence: TGTGCCATCAGTGAGGGGCTAGTTGGCTACACCTTC. It encodes CAISEGLVGYTF.